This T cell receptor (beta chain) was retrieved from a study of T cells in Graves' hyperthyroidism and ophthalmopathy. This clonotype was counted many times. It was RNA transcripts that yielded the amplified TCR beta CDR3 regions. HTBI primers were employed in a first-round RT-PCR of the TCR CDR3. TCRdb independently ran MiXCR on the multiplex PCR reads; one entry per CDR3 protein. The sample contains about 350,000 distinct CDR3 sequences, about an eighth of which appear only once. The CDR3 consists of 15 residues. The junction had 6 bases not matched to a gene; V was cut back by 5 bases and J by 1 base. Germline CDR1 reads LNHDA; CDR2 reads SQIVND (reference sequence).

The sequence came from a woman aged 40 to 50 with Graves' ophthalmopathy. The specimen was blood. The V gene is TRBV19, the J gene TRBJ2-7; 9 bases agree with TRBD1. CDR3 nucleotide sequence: TGTGCCAGTAGTCCGGTCGGGACAGGGTCCTACGAGCAGTACTTC. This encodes CASSPVGTGSYEQYF.